This section outlines one T cell receptor (beta chain) sequence together with its context. Its cognate antigen is unknown. This CDR3 is built from 17 residues. J gave up 2 bases and V 6 bases, and 13 bases lay outside the gene matches. The data stem from a study of blood T cells in healthy people across ages. A sample-barcoded 5' primer and a J-beta primer mix were used in a second PCR of roughly 7 to 12 cycles. TCRdb re-analysed the 5' RACE reads in MiXCR, keeping a single row per CDR3 protein. The data hold under 1,000,000 distinct CDR3 sequences, with 35% to 50% observed a single time. General study points: The long-lived group displayed more naive CD4+ cells, plus higher diversity, than the aged donors did.

This receptor was identified in an elderly man in good health. This chain connects TRBV12-3 or TRBV12-4 to TRBJ2-7; 10 bases are shared with TRBD2. Input material: blood. CDR3 sequence (DNA): TGTGCCAGCAGCCTAGCGCTAGCGGGAGCTCTACCCTACGAGCAGTACTTC. Translating gives CASSLALAGALPYEQYF.